This paragraph reports one TCR beta chain. This clone's antigen is unknown. No much larger clone exists at a distance of one base, and base qualities are not known. Library generation was performed with the immunoSEQ multiplex PCR assay. For the multiplex PCR, a mixture combining 60 forward primers for TCR Vbeta segments and 13 reverse primers for TCR Jbeta segments was used. The CDR3 region of rearranged TCR beta genes was amplified from genomic DNA with a multiplex PCR assay. Amplified TCR beta libraries were sequenced as 87-base-pair reads on the Illumina HiSeq System. Per the source publication's procedure: A later analysis counted about 80 million unique TCR beta chains across the 700 or so repertoires, and 9 million to 14 million of these chains were shared by at least two donors. A nearest-neighbor algorithm error-corrected the raw reads and collapsed the reads into unique sequences, merging closely related sequences to remove PCR and sequencing errors. To assign V, D and J gene segments, CDR3 sequences were aligned to IMGT reference sequences. For a sequence to be retained, a match of at least six nucleotides was required to both a V gene segment and a J gene segment. A rearrangement counted as productive if the CDR3 had no stop codons and remained in frame with V and J, and every other rearrangement counted as non-productive. Following IMGT convention, CDR3 was defined as the stretch from the second conserved V-encoded cysteine up to the conserved J-encoded phenylalanine. The earlier analysis of some 600 of the donors excluded sequences that lacked an unambiguous match to a single V gene segment. An earlier analysis of fewer than 750 of the donors classified V segments as functional when productive rearrangements were above 56.7% and as segregating when the standard deviation between donors was above 5%. To diagnose cytomegalovirus status from the catalog of TCR beta chain sequences, a statistical classification framework was built. V and J gene assignment, in a later analysis, came from comparing TCR nucleotide sequences with IMGT/GENE-DB human TR gene sequences. The TCRdist pipeline was used in a later analysis to assign CDR3 sequences and most-parsimonious VDJ recombination scenarios. In a later analysis, every TCR beta chain was defined by the combination of its CDR3 amino acid sequence and its V-gene family, and reads without a unique V-gene family were dropped. A later analysis removed 592 highly shared, low-generation-probability nucleotide sequences to deal with suspected cross-contamination and a sequencing artifact. A later analysis calculated a clonal expansion index for each public chain from normalized within-repertoire ranks of inferred template counts. In a later analysis, generation probabilities were computed with a VDJ recombination model fitted to out-of-frame rearrangements, and the resulting probabilities were checked against IGoR. Hypergeometric tests were used in a later analysis to score TCR-TCR, TCR-HLA and TCR-CMV co-occurrence, with a repertoire-size bias correction applied to the TCR pairs. In a later analysis, false discovery rates were estimated by permuting HLA or CMV assignments 20 times. A later analysis grouped co-occurring TCRs with DBSCAN, adding TCRdist sequence similarity when clustering within HLA-allele-positive subsets. Repertoires with fewer than 30,000 or more than 120,000 public chains were left out of co-occurrence clustering, as were about 5 repertoires with anomalous nucleotide sharing. Sourced from immuneACCESS, this table was stored by TCRdb with only in-frame sequences that have V and J called. A share of the clones is absent; for the studies checked, an unresolved V gene accounts for under half, and the remainder has no known explanation. Clone size and V and J calls were adopted from that table, with D and trimming inferred from the DNA. In all, the sample holds around 170,000 clones, and around 80% of those were seen once. The ten top clones hold 1.5% to 1.9% of the sample.

The entry originates in a study of cytomegalovirus exposure and HLA in healthy donors listed by TCRdb under 2017. The study in broad terms: An earlier analysis of approximately 600 of the donors reported 250 to 300 Gb of sequence data and around 120 million unique TCR beta sequences from roughly 200 million T cells. An early release covering about 600 HLA-typed donors comprised about 310 gigabases of sequencing data and 85 million or so unique TCR sequences. Of the approximately 400 genotyped donors, 65% to 90% were placed in the genetic ancestry cluster associated with self-reported Caucasian donors. The aim of the study was to test whether cataloging public T cell receptors could identify signatures of past pathogen exposure. The study used immunosequencing to profile the T cell repertoires of several hundred subjects and linked those repertoires to cytomegalovirus serostatus. Along with the roughly 610-subject first cohort, a separate validation cohort of over 90 different subjects was used. To predict cytomegalovirus infection status, the study brought together high-throughput TCR immunosequencing, statistical association of individual TCRs with disease status, and machine learning. A later analysis re-examined previously published TCR beta repertoires from about 670 donors and added high-resolution HLA genotyping to investigate patterns of TCR occurrence. In the later analysis, no new phenotypic data were used to find candidate immune exposures; instead, reliance was placed on TCR beta sequences and their occurrence across donors. In an earlier analysis of roughly 540 of the donors, high-throughput TCR beta sequencing was used to judge whether each TCR beta V gene segment behaved as functional or pseudogenic. Alongside the repertoire data, information on donor age, sex, ethnicity and CMV serostatus was compiled. In a later genetic analysis, genome-wide SNP genotypes for about 65% of the roughly 670 donors were used, and that subset was treated as a discovery cohort. Every repertoire in the discovery cohort had been generated on one and the same sequencing platform. Class I and class II HLA loci were covered by the typing at four-digit resolution. Typing coverage differed by locus: A, B, C, DRB1 and DQB1 were typed in roughly 620-630 donors, DQA1 in approximately 520, DPA1 in nearly 610, and DPB1 in 472. About five DR-DQ haplotypes were handled as single units for association and clustering because linkage in the cohort was strong. On average, around 240,000 unique TCR beta nucleotide sequences were sequenced per donor among 350 to 400 genotyped donors of the cohort, with about 19% of those sequences being non-productive. General study outcomes and caveats: A cluster of highly shared sequence variants was judged likely to represent a technical artifact of the sequencing pipeline. Compared with the 666-donor mean, donors in an Asian-associated ancestry cluster had fewer N-insertions in productive TCRs, according to a later genetic analysis. In vitro tests confirmed that a few of the cytomegalovirus-associated TCR beta chains recognize cytomegalovirus antigens. When HLA alleles, especially DR and DQ, strongly co-occurred, TCR associations were difficult to assign to individual alleles. Several of the top co-occurrence clusters appeared to be linked to parvovirus B19, influenza, CMV and Epstein-Barr virus, according to a later analysis. Because some donors lacked HLA typing at each locus, the association tests relied only on the typed subset. In a later analysis, around 17,000 TCR beta sequences were associated with specific HLA alleles at a false discovery rate of 0.05. Because counts were too low, seventeen rarely observed V segments, including chromosome 9 orphons, were left out of the earlier analysis of 500 to 750 of the donors. In an earlier analysis of fewer than 700 of the donors, most TCR beta V segments appeared in productive rearrangements about 90% or about 30% of the time, broadly matching IMGT annotations. Across donors, most TCR sequences were observed very rarely, whereas some public TCRs were present in many individuals. In a later analysis, HLA-associated TCR beta chains showed more clonal expansion and lower generation probabilities than non-associated chains that were equally common. Sequencing depth was assumed to be roughly uniform across donors in the presence/absence analyses, though that assumption may not hold. This cohort had only TCR beta chains sequenced, and the lack of alpha or paired-chain data limited which features could be detected. For the cohort, immune exposure information was limited to CMV serostatus. A later genetic analysis associated a missense DCLRE1C variant with V-gene and J-gene trimming of TCR beta chains, and an independent cohort replicated the association. In both the original and validation cohorts, the classifier was reported to diagnose cytomegalovirus status with high specificity and sensitivity. Most CMV-associated TCR beta chains appeared to be HLA-restricted in a later analysis, and the HLA associations seemed to be driven largely by CMV exposure. A total of fewer than 200 TCR beta chains were listed by the study as associated with cytomegalovirus. According to a later analysis, TCR association rates differed among HLA loci, with DRB1 alleles showing the most associated TCRs and HLA-C alleles showing the fewest. Correlated functional status among segregating V segments might reflect linkage disequilibrium, but an unknown experimental factor could not be ruled out. Some IMGT-functional V segments, including TRBV6-2 and TRBV6-3, could not be told apart with the 87-base-pair reads, so those segments were excluded. The authors suggested that the approach could potentially be generalized to other disease states and immunological phenotypes. A further reported finding was that TCR beta sequences accurately predicted the HLA-A and HLA-B alleles for most subjects in the first cohort.

V drops 5 bases and J drops 6 bases, leaving 10 bases in between. CDR1 MGHRA and CDR2 YSYEKL are derived from the germline V gene. The CDR3 has 12 amino acids, counting the end cysteine and phenylalanine. Only the CDR3 region is kept as DNA, spanning 36 bases read in frame from base 1. The cohort comprised some 730 healthy bone marrow donors. At the time of sampling, every cohort member was nominally healthy, though immune exposures that went unrecorded were likely present. The donor tested CMV seronegative and was one of the 352 seronegative cohort members. Each donor provided a peripheral blood sample, and peripheral blood mononuclear cells were used for TCR beta sequencing. The Qiagen DNeasy Blood Extraction Kit was used to extract genomic DNA from the blood cell samples.

The clonotype was recovered from a man aged 40-55 years in good health and CMV-seronegative. The sequence joins TRBV4-1 to TRBJ2-5; a weak D assignment points to TRBD1 (5 bases agree). The sequencing sample was made of PBMCs. The sequenced DNA: TGCGCCAGCAGCGAGACAGTACAGACCCAGTACTTC. Translated, this is CASSETVQTQYF.